Detailed here is one TCR beta chain. Its matching antigen is unknown. Assay used: immunoSEQ multiplex PCR; TCRdb lists only in-frame clones, some missing. The repertoire consists of about 110,000 clones, with roughly 90% occurring once and the leading ten covering roughly 1.3%. This CDR3 comprises 13 residues. V shed 4 bases and J 8 bases; nucleotides not matched to a gene: 4. Per germline, CDR1 SGHAT and CDR2 FQNNGV. The data belong to a study of OX40 agonist ivuxolimab in advanced cancers. Study-level information: A male proportion of over 70% was recorded, with mean age about 62 years and range roughly 23 to 79. Anti-PD-1, anti-PD-L1 or anti-CTLA-4 therapy given earlier was allowed, and roughly 40% had some. Study outcomes and limitations: Low clonal expansion, among the lowest seen, marked partial responders at 0.1-3.0 mg/kg.

The clonotype was recovered from an adult with an advanced solid tumor such as melanoma, head and neck, liver or kidney cancer. The chain links TRBV11-2 to TRBJ2-4; 8 nucleotides match TRBD1. Sequenced material: CD4+ or CD8+ T cells sorted from blood, taken in a trial of the OX40 agonist ivuxolimab. The CDR3 nucleotides read TGTGCCAGCAGCTCCAGGGGGCGATACATTCAGTACTTC. This gives the protein CASSSRGRYIQYF.